This TCR beta chain was identified during a study of blood T cells in healthy people across ages. Primed by a sample-barcoded 5' primer and a J-beta primer mix, a second PCR proceeded for 7 to 11 cycles. TCRdb re-derived calls from the 5' RACE reads in MiXCR, one entry per CDR3 protein. The table shows 1.5 million to 1.8 million distinct CDR3 sequences, with 42% occurring only once. Between the trimmed V and J ends, which lost 4 bases and 6 bases, there was a span of 15 bases. This CDR3 contains 15 residues. Germline CDR1 and CDR2: MNHNS and SASEGT. This rearrangement joins TRBV6-1 to TRBJ1-4, with no clear D. The TCR comes from a woman under 30 in good health. The sample comprised blood. In DNA form, the CDR3 reads TGTGCCAGCAGTGGTACGGGGTTTATGGATGAAAAACTGTTTTTT. Its protein product is CASSGTGFMDEKLFF.